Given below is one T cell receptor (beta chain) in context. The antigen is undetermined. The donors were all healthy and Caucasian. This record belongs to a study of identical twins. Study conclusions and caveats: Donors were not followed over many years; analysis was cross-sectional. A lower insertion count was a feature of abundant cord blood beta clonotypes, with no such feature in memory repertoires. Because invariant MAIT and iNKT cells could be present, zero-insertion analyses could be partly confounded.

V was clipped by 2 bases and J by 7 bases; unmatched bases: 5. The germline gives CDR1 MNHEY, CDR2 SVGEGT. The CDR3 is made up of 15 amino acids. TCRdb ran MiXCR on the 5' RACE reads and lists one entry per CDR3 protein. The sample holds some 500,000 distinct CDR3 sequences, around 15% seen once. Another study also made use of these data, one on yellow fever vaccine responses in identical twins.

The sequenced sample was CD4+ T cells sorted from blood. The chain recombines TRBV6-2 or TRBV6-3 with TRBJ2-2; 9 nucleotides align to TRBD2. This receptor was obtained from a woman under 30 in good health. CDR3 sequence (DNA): TGTGCCAGCAGTTACGCGGGAGGGCGTCACGGGGAGCTGTTTTTT. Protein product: CASSYAGGRHGELFF.